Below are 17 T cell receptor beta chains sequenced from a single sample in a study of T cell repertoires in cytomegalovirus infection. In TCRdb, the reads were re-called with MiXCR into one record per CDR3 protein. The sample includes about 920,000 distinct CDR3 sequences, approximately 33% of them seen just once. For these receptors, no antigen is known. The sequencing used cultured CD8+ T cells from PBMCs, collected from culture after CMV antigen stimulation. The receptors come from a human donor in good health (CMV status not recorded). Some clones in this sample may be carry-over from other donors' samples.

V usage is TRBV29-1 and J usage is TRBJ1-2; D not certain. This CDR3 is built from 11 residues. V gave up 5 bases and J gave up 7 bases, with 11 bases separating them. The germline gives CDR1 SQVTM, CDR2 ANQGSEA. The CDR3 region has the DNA TGCAGCGTTAGGGATCGGGCTGGCTACACCTTC. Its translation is CSVRDRAGYTF.

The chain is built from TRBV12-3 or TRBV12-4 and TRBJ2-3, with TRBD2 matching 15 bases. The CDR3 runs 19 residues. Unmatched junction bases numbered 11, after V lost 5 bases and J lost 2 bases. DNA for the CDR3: TGTGCCAGCAGTCCTCCGGGACTAGCGGGGGGACGTTACACAGATACGCAGTATTTT. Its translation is CASSPPGLAGGRYTDTQYF.

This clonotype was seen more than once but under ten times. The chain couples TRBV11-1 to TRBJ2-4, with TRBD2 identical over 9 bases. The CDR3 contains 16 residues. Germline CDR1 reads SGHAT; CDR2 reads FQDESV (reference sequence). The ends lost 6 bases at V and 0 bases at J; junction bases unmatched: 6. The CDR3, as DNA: TGTGCCAGCAGTCGGACTAGCGAATTAGCCAAAAACATTCAGTACTTC. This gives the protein CASSRTSELAKNIQYF.

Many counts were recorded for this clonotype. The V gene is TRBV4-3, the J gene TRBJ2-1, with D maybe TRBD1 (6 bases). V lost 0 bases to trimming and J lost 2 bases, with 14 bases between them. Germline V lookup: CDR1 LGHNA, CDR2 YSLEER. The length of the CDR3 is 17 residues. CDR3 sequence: CASSQELAGVAYNEQFF. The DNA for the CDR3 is TGCGCCAGCAGCCAAGAATTGGCAGGGGTTGCCTACAATGAGCAGTTCTTC.

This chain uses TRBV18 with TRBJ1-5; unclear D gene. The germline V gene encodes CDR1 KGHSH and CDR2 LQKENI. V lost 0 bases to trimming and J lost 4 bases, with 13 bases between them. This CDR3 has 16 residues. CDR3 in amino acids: CASSPPSISKNQPQHF. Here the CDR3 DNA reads TGTGCCAGCTCACCACCCTCCATAAGTAAAAATCAGCCCCAGCATTTT.

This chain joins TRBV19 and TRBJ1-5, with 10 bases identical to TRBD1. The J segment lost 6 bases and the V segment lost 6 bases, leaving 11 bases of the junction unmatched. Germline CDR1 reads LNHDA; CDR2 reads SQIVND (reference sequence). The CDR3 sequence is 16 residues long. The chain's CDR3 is CASSYGGQGLGQPQHF. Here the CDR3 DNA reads TGTGCCAGTAGCTACGGGGGACAGGGGCTGGGTCAGCCCCAGCATTTT.

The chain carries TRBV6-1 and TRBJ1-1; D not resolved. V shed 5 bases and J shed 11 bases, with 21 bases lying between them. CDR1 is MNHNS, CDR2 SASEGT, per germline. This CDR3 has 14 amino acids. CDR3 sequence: CASSYFAGPEPAFF. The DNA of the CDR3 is TGTGCCAGCAGTTATTTTGCGGGCCCCGAGCCGGCTTTCTTT.

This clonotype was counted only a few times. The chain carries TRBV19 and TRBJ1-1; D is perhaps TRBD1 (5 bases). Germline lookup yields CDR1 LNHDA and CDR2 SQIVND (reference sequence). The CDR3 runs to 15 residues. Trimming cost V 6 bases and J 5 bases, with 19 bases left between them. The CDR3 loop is CASRTLVGERTEAFF. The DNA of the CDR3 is TGTGCCAGTAGAACCTTGGTGGGGGAAAGGACTGAAGCTTTCTTT. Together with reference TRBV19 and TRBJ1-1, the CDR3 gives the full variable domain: DGGITQSPKYLFRKEGQNVTLSCEQNLNHDAMYWYRQDPGQGLRLIYYSQIVNDFQKGDIAEGYSVSREKKESFPLTVTSAQKNPTAFYLCASRTLVGERTEAFFGQGTRLTVV.

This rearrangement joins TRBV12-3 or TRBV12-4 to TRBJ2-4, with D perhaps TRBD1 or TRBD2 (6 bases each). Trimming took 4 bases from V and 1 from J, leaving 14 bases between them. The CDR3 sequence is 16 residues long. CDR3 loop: CASSSRRGEAKNIQYF. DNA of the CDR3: TGTGCCAGCAGTTCCCGAAGGGGGGAGGCCAAAAACATTCAGTACTTC.

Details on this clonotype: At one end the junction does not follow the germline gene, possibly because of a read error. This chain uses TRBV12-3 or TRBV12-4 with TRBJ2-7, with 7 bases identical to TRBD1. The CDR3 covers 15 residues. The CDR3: CASSLAGGHSYEQYF. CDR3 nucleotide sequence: TGTGCCAGCAGCTTAGCAGGGGGTCACTCCTACGAGCAGTACTTC.

The CDR3 DNA sequence: TGTGCCAGCAGTGAAGCGCTTCAGGAAAGGGAGAACACTGAAGCTTTCTTT. Translation: CASSEALQERENTEAFF. The chain uses TRBV6-1 and TRBJ1-1; D call uncertain. CDR1 is MNHNS, CDR2 SASEGT, per germline. The CDR3 sequence is 17 residues long. Trimming cost V 0 bases and J 1 base, with 15 bases left between them.

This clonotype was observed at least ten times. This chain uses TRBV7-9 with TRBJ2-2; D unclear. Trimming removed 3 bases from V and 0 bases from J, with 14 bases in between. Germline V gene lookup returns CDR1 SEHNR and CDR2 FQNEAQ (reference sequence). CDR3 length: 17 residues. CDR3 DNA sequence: TGTGCCAGCAGCTTTCCCCCCCGAACCGCGAACACCGGGGAGCTGTTTTTT. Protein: CASSFPPRTANTGELFF.

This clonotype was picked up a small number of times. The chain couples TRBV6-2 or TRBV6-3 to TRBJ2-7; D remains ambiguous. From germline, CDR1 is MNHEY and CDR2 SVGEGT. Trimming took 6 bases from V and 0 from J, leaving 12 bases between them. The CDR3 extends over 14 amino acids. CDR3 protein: CASSETDNSYEQYF. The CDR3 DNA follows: TGTGCCAGCAGCGAGACTGACAACTCCTACGAGCAGTACTTC.

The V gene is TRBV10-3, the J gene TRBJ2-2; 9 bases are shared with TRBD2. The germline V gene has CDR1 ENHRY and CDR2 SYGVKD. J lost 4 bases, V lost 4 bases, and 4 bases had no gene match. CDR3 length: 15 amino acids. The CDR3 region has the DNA TGTGCCATCAGTGTCCTGACTAGCGGCACCGGGGAGCTGTTTTTT. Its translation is CAISVLTSGTGELFF.

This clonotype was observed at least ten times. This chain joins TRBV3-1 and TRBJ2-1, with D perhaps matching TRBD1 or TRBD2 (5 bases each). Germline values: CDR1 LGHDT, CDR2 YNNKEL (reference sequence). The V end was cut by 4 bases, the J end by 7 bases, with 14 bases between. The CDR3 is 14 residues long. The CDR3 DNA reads TGTGCCAGCAGCCGAGGGGCGGCTCCTAATGAGCAGTTCTTC. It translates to CASSRGAAPNEQFF.

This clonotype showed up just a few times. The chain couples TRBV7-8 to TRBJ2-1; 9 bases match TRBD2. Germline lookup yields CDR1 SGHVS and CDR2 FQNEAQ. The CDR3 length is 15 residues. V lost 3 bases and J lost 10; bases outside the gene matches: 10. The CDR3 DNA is TGTGCCAGCAGCTTTAGCGGGGGCCTGCACGGAGAGCAGTTCTTC. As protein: CASSFSGGLHGEQFF.

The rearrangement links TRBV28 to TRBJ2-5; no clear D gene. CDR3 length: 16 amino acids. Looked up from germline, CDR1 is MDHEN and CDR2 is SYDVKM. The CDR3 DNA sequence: TGTGCGCTCAGTTTACGCGTACCGCTGTGTGCAGAGACCCAGTACTTC. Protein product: CALSLRVPLCAETQYF.